This TCR beta chain was retrieved from a study of T cells in Graves' hyperthyroidism and ophthalmopathy. This clonotype was counted many times. This CDR3 region has 13 residues. Germline V gives CDR1 SGHTA, CDR2 FQGTGA. Deletions cut 3 bases from V and 3 bases from J, with 8 bases between. RNA transcripts provided the source from which TCR beta CDR3 regions were amplified. The HTBI primer set served for first-round RT-PCR of the TCR CDR3. TCRdb independently ran MiXCR on the multiplex PCR reads; one entry per CDR3 protein. The repertoire holds 750,000 to 950,000 distinct CDR3 sequences, with 38% as singletons.

The chain uses TRBV7-3 and TRBJ1-1; the D is unclear. What was sequenced was blood. This clonotype originated in a man between 18 and 35 years old with Graves' hyperthyroidism. The CDR3 loop is CASSFAAYTEAFF. CDR3 DNA sequence: TGTGCCAGCAGCTTCGCGGCCTACACTGAAGCTTTCTTT.